A single T cell receptor (beta chain) is shown here with its context. These data belong to a study of PD-L1 blockade in urothelial cancer. Study summary: Atezolizumab 1,200 mg was given intravenously every 3 weeks, starting 2014. Blood was analyzed 3 weeks (second dose) and 6 weeks after treatment start.

V lost 1 base and J lost 6, with 10 bases in between. Per the germline V gene, CDR1 is SGHAT and CDR2 is FQDESV (reference sequence). The CDR3 is made up of 13 amino acids. The time point is: peripheral blood 6 weeks after treatment start. Measured with immunoSEQ multiplex PCR; TCRdb has only the in-frame clones, and not every one. The repertoire has around 93,000 clones, 83% of them found once; the top ten carry approximately 8.4%. This sample comprised PBMCs, obtained around atezolizumab (anti-PD-L1) treatment. The receptor's source is a man aged 65 to 79 with urothelial cancer. The chain combines TRBV11-1 with TRBJ2-7; D is undetermined. Here the CDR3 DNA reads TGTGCCAGCAGCTTAGGTGAGTCTGGCGAGCAGTACTTC. Translation: CASSLGESGEQYF.